There are a few counts of the clone carrying this T cell receptor (beta chain). What it recognizes is unknown. The sample comes from a study of identical twins. Study outcomes and limitations: Weaker excess twin sharing was observed in beta out-of-frame sequences.

With no exceptions, donors were healthy Caucasians. Unique molecular identifiers were in the cDNA, with template-switch universal primer binding. TCRdb independently ran MiXCR on the 5' RACE reads; one entry per CDR3 protein. The data contain some 440,000 distinct CDR3 sequences, less than 25% of them singletons. Another study also made use of these data, one on T cells expressing NK-cell markers. That paper notes: Leadership of the CD3+CD56-NKG2C+ fraction also belonged to these clonotypes in a handful of donors.

This clonotype originated in a woman under 30 in good health. The sample comprised CD4+ T cells sorted from blood.

Here the CDR3 reads CASSFGRPWRNTEAFF. The CDR3 nucleotides read TGTGCCAGCAGTTTCGGTCGTCCCTGGAGGAACACTGAAGCTTTCTTT. The chain has TRBV12-3 or TRBV12-4 and TRBJ1-1; no definite D call. V was shortened by 3 bases and J by 1 base, with 15 bases between the two germline ends. The length of the CDR3 is 16 residues.